A selection of T cell receptor beta chains follows, all from one sample in a study of cytomegalovirus exposure and HLA in healthy donors. Sequenced by immunoSEQ multiplex PCR; TCRdb stores in-frame clones only, minus some. The table for this sample gives fewer than 250,000 clones. The sample comprised PBMCs. The source is a woman aged 30 to 39 in good health and CMV-seropositive. Each CDR3 is given with its conserved first and last residue. A D gene is named only where the DNA matches it firmly.

D gene	J gene	V gene	CDR3 protein	CDR3 DNA
-	TRBJ1-1	TRBV7-9	CASSFWGDTEAFF	TGTGCCAGCAGCTTCTGGGGGGACACTGAAGCTTTCTTT
-	TRBJ2-1	TRBV10-3	CAIRAHYNEQFF	TGTGCCATCAGGGCTCACTACAATGAGCAGTTCTTC
TRBD1	TRBJ2-1	TRBV9	CASSAGQGEDEQFF	TGTGCCAGCAGCGCGGGACAGGGGGAGGATGAGCAGTTCTTC
-	TRBJ1-1	TRBV4-1	CASSQAGGATEAFF	TGCGCCAGCAGCCAAGCGGGGGGGGCCACTGAAGCTTTCTTT
TRBD2	TRBJ2-7	TRBV7-9	CASSLGLLAGGPSYEQYF	TGTGCCAGCAGCTTAGGGTTGCTAGCGGGGGGGCCCTCCTACGAGCAGTACTTC
TRBD1	TRBJ2-1	TRBV7-9	CASSPPGQLYNEQFF	TGTGCCAGCAGCCCTCCGGGACAGCTTTACAATGAGCAGTTCTTC
TRBD1	TRBJ2-5	TRBV15	CATSRGQGQETQYF	TGTGCCACCAGCAGAGGACAGGGTCAAGAGACCCAGTACTTC
TRBD2	TRBJ2-1	TRBV27	CASSLSGLAAYNEQFF	TGTGCCAGCAGTTTATCCGGACTAGCGGCCTACAATGAGCAGTTCTTC
-	TRBJ2-6	TRBV27	CASHLFGANVLTF	TGTGCCAGCCACTTATTCGGGGCCAACGTCCTGACTTTC
TRBD1	TRBJ1-4	TRBV4-1	CASSQEGEGAEKLFF	TGCGCCAGCAGCCAAGAGGGAGAGGGGGCCGAAAAACTGTTTTTT
-	TRBJ2-2	TRBV27	CASSPLGATGELFF	TGTGCCAGCAGTCCCCTGGGGGCGACCGGGGAGCTGTTTTTT
TRBD1	TRBJ1-2	TRBV6-5	CASRNRQGEGYTF	TGTGCCAGCAGAAACCGACAGGGAGAAGGCTACACCTTC
TRBD1	TRBJ1-2	TRBV7-9	CASSLDRGRGGYTF	TGTGCCAGCAGCTTGGACAGGGGGAGGGGTGGCTACACCTTC
TRBD1	TRBJ1-2	TRBV11-2	CASSVDRAYGYTF	TGTGCCAGCAGCGTAGACAGGGCCTATGGCTACACCTTC
-	TRBJ2-2	TRBV5-1	CASSLQGFGTGELFF	TGCGCCAGCAGCTTGCAGGGGTTTGGAACCGGGGAGCTGTTTTTT
-	TRBJ2-7	TRBV7-9	CASSFDSAEQYF	TGTGCCAGCAGCTTCGACAGTGCCGAGCAGTACTTC
-	TRBJ2-5	TRBV6-1	CASSEDRGALGTQYF	TGTGCCAGCAGTGAAGATCGGGGGGCCCTGGGGACCCAGTACTTC
TRBD1	TRBJ2-7	TRBV5-4	CASGPGQPSYEQYF	TGTGCCAGCGGGCCGGGACAGCCGTCCTACGAGCAGTACTTC
-	TRBJ1-3	TRBV7-6	CASSNGLRSGNTIYF	TGTGCCAGCTCGAATGGGCTACGCTCTGGAAACACCATATATTTT
TRBD1	TRBJ2-7	TRBV27	CASSLTGSVSYEQYF	TGTGCCAGCAGCCTGACAGGGTCCGTCTCCTACGAGCAGTACTTC
TRBD1	TRBJ2-5	TRBV18	CASSPQGRGQETQYF	TGTGCCAGCTCACCACAGGGCAGGGGGCAAGAGACCCAGTACTTC
-	TRBJ1-5	TRBV7-9	CASSGQSNQPQHF	TGTGCCAGCAGCGGACAGAGCAATCAGCCCCAGCATTTT
TRBD2	TRBJ2-7	TRBV27	CASSLLAGGSYEQYF	TGTGCCAGCAGTTTATTAGCGGGGGGCTCCTACGAGCAGTACTTC
TRBD1	TRBJ1-1	TRBV4-2	CASSRDRATEAFF	TGTGCCAGCAGCCGAGACAGGGCGACTGAAGCTTTCTTT
-	TRBJ1-1	TRBV9	CASSAYLGGYTEAFF	TGTGCCAGCAGCGCCTACTTGGGGGGATACACTGAAGCTTTCTTT
TRBD1	TRBJ1-1	TRBV5-6	CASSNWDRVNTEAFF	TGTGCCAGCAGCAACTGGGACAGGGTGAACACTGAAGCTTTCTTT
-	TRBJ2-1	TRBV6-5	CASGETGRTYNEQFF	TGTGCCAGCGGAGAGACCGGCCGGACCTACAATGAGCAGTTCTTC
-	TRBJ2-5	TRBV5-6	CASSLVEGWGETQYF	TGTGCCAGCAGCTTGGTAGAGGGTTGGGGAGAGACTCAGTACTTC
-	TRBJ2-2	TRBV2	CASRRLGAGELFF	TGTGCCAGCAGGAGACTAGGGGCCGGGGAGCTGTTTTTT
TRBD1	TRBJ2-5	TRBV9	CASSPRQGLGETQYF	TGTGCCAGCAGCCCCCGACAGGGGTTAGGGGAGACCCAGTACTTC
-	TRBJ2-3	TRBV1	CTSSYSTDTQYF	TGCACCAGCAGCTATAGCACAGATACGCAGTATTTT
TRBD1	TRBJ2-3	TRBV18	CASSPPGTAYTDTQYF	TGTGCCAGCTCACCACCCGGGACAGCTTACACAGATACGCAGTATTTT
TRBD1	TRBJ1-1	TRBV5-1	CASSSQGATNTEAFF	TGCGCCAGCAGCTCACAGGGGGCGACGAACACTGAAGCTTTCTTT
-	TRBJ1-2	TRBV4-3	CASSQLAGRDGYTF	TGCGCCAGCAGCCAACTTGCGGGAAGGGATGGCTACACCTTC
TRBD1	TRBJ2-7	TRBV7-9	CASSSGQGRNYEQYF	TGTGCCAGCAGCTCAGGACAGGGGAGAAACTACGAGCAGTACTTC
-	TRBJ2-1	TRBV7-9	CASSFLNLTKPYNEQFF	TGTGCCAGCAGCTTCCTCAACCTGACAAAGCCCTACAATGAGCAGTTCTTC
TRBD2	TRBJ2-7	TRBV18	CASSPSGGSNYEQYF	TGTGCCAGCTCCCCTAGCGGGGGGTCCAACTACGAGCAGTACTTC
TRBD1	TRBJ2-7	TRBV5-4	CASRWDRASYEQYF	TGTGCCAGCAGGTGGGACAGAGCATCCTACGAGCAGTACTTC
-	TRBJ2-3	TRBV19	CASRFWGSSADTQYF	TGTGCCAGTAGATTCTGGGGCTCATCTGCGGATACGCAGTATTTT
TRBD1	TRBJ1-5	TRBV6-5	CASSYSGQTSQPQHF	TGTGCCAGCAGTTACTCGGGACAGACCTCTCAGCCCCAGCATTTT
TRBD1	TRBJ1-2	TRBV5-4	CASSPDRGRGYGYTF	TGTGCCAGCAGCCCTGACAGGGGGCGCGGCTATGGCTACACCTTC
-	TRBJ1-2	TRBV28	CASSLLQGSPNYGYTF	TGTGCCAGCAGTCTTCTACAGGGATCTCCTAACTATGGCTACACCTTC
TRBD2	TRBJ2-1	TRBV7-9	CASSFVRTSGDNEQFF	TGTGCCAGCAGCTTCGTCCGGACTAGCGGAGACAATGAGCAGTTCTTC
-	TRBJ1-2	TRBV28	CASSSPQGFYGYTF	TGTGCCAGCAGTTCACCACAGGGTTTCTATGGCTACACCTTC
TRBD1	TRBJ2-7	TRBV5-1	CASSSGQGNTYEQYF	TGCGCCAGCAGCTCTGGACAGGGAAATACCTACGAGCAGTACTTC
TRBD1	TRBJ1-2	TRBV18	CASSPQDGTGYGYTF	TGTGCCAGCTCACCACAAGACGGGACAGGCTATGGCTACACCTTC
-	TRBJ2-5	TRBV25-1	CASSVSIGGTQYF	TGTGCCAGCAGTGTTTCTATAGGGGGGACCCAGTACTTC
-	TRBJ2-3	TRBV19	CASSSNTDTQYF	TGTGCCAGTAGTTCCAACACAGATACGCAGTATTTT
TRBD2	TRBJ2-3	TRBV9	CASSPRSREGPDTQYF	TGTGCCAGCAGCCCTCGTTCGCGGGAGGGCCCCGATACGCAGTATTTT
TRBD1	TRBJ1-1	TRBV7-9	CASSFSEGATEAFF	TGTGCCAGCAGCTTTTCCGAGGGGGCCACTGAAGCTTTCTTT
-	TRBJ2-7	TRBV19	CASSIGRTASGEQYF	TGTGCCAGTAGTATAGGGCGGACTGCCTCGGGTGAGCAGTACTTC
TRBD2	TRBJ2-1	TRBV4-1	CASNPSGSASYNEQFF	TGCGCCAGCAATCCTAGCGGGAGCGCCTCCTACAATGAGCAGTTCTTC
-	TRBJ2-3	TRBV7-9	CASSSGTDTQYF	TGTGCCAGCAGCTCGGGCACAGATACGCAGTATTTT
TRBD1	TRBJ1-1	TRBV28	CASRGGQVNTEAFF	TGTGCCAGCAGGGGGGGACAGGTGAACACTGAAGCTTTCTTT
-	TRBJ2-6	TRBV30	CAWSVIGGTGANVLTF	TGTGCCTGGAGTGTAATTGGGGGGACCGGGGCCAACGTCCTGACTTTC
TRBD2	TRBJ2-1	TRBV11-2	CASSLLAGAYGEQFF	TGTGCCAGCAGTCTACTAGCGGGAGCATACGGTGAGCAGTTCTTC
-	TRBJ2-7	TRBV7-2	CASRPGPGEQYF	TGTGCCAGCAGACCTGGACCGGGAGAGCAGTACTTC
-	TRBJ2-1	TRBV5-6	CASSSAGGAYNEQFF	TGTGCCAGCAGCTCGGCCGGGGGAGCCTACAATGAGCAGTTCTTC
-	TRBJ1-1	TRBV7-9	CASSYPRGGSNTEAFF	TGTGCCAGCAGTTACCCTCGGGGGGGATCGAACACTGAAGCTTTCTTT
-	TRBJ2-3	TRBV7-9	CASRGSGADTQYF	TGTGCCAGCAGGGGGTCGGGAGCAGATACGCAGTATTTT